This T cell receptor (beta chain) was sequenced for a study of T cell responses to AZD1222 COVID-19 vaccine. Whole-study findings and limits: A reported finding is that nearly half of spike-specific TCRs target unmutated variant regions. No day 14 peak samples; only post-peak repertoires were characterized. Most donors were white British and more were female, and clonal diversity was possibly underestimated.

Pooled samples include second doses given at about 4 or 12 weeks. As to this clone: What it binds is unknown.

Data came from immunoSEQ multiplex PCR; TCRdb stores just in-frame clones and leaves some out. The data show fewer than 90,000 clones, around nine tenths seen once. Germline CDR1 is SNHLY and CDR2 is FYNNEI. The CDR3 is made up of 12 amino acids. V lost 11 bases to trimming and J lost 4 bases; unmatched junction nucleotides: 6. This chain connects TRBV2 to TRBJ1-1, with 8 bases fitting TRBD1. This clonotype originated in an adult who received the AZD1222 COVID-19 vaccine. Here the sequenced sample was peripheral blood, taken 28 days after the second AZD1222 dose. Written as DNA, the CDR3 is TGTGCCGCCGGACAGGGATCCACTGAAGCTTTCTTT. This gives the protein CAAGQGSTEAFF.